The table lists the clone carrying this TCR beta chain with many counts. Original handling: Filtering differed for immunoSEQ, which gave only junction sequences without quality scores. Using immunoSEQ multiplex PCR, the repertoire was profiled, and TCRdb retains in-frame clones only, with some absent. The V and J calls and clone size come from that table; D and trimming were worked out from the DNA. Of roughly 1 million clones in the sample, approximately 78% were seen once. The sample comes from a study of shared clonotypes between healthy human individuals. CDR1 and CDR2 (germline): ENHRY, SYGVKD. The CDR3 spans 12 residues. The ends were cut back, 0 bases at V and 6 bases at J, with 5 bases in the middle.

Sequences were obtained from memory CD4+ T cells from PBMCs. Regarding subset: CD45RA-negative fraction. The source of this sequence is a man between 18 and 29 years old in good health. Some clones in this sample may be carry-over from other donors' samples. The chain has TRBV10-3 and TRBJ1-2, with unresolved D. CDR3 loop: CAISESGDGYTF. CDR3 sequence (DNA): TGTGCCATCAGTGAGTCCGGCGATGGCTACACCTTC.